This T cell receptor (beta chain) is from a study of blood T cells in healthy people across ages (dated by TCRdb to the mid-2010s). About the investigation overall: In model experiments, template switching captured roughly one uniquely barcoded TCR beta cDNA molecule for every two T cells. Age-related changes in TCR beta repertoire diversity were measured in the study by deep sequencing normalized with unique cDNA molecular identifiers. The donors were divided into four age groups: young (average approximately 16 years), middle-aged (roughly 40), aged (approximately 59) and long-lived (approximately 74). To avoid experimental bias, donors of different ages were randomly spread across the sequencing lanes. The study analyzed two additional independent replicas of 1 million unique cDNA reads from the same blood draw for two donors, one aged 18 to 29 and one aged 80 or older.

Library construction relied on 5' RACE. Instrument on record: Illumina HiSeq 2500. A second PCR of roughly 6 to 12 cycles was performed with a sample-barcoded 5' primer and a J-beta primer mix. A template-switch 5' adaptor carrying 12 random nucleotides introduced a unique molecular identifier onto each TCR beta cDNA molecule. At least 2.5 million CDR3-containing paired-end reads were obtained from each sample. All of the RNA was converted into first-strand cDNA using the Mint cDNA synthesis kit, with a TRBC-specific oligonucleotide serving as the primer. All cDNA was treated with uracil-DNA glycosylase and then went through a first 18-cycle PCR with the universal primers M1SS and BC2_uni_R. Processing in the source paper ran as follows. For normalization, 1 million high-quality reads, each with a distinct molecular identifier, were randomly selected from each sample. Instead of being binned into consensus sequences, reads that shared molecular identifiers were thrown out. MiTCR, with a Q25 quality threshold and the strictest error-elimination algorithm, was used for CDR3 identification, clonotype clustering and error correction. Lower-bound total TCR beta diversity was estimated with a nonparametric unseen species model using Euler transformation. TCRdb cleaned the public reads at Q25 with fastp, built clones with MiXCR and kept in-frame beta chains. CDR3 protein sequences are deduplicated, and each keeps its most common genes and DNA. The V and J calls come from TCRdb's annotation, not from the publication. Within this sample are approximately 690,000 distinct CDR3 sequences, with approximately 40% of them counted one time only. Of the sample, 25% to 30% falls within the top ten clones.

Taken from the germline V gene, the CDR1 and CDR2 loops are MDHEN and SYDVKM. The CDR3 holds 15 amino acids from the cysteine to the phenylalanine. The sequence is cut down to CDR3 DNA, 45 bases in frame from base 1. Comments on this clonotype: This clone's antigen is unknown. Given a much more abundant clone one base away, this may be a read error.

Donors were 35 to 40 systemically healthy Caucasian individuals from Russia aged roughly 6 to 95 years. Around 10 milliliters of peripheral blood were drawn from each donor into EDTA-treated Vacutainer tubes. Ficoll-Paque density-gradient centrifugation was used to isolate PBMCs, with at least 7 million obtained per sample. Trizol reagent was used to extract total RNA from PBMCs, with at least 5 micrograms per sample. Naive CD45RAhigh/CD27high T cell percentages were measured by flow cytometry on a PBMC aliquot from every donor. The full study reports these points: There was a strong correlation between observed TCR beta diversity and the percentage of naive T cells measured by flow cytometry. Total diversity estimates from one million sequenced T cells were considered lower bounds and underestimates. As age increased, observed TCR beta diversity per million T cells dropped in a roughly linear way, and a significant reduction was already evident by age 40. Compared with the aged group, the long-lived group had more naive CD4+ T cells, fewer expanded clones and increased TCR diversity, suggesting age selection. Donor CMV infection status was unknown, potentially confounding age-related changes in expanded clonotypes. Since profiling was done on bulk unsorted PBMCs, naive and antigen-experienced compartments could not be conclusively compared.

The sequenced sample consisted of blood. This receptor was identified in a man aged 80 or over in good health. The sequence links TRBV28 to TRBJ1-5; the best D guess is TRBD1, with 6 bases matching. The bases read TGTGCCAGCAGTTGGGGGGGCACTAGCAAGCAGCCCCAGCATTTT. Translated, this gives CASSWGGTSKQPQHF.